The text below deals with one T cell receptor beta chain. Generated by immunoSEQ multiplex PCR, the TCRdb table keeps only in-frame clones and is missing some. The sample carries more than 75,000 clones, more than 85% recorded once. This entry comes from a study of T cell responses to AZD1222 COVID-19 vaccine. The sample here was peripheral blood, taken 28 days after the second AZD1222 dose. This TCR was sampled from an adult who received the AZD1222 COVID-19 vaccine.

The CDR3 loop is CASNQQGGRSGRAGYEQYF. The DNA of the CDR3 is TGTGCCAGCAATCAACAGGGAGGACGAAGCGGGAGGGCCGGTTACGAGCAGTACTTC. This chain joins TRBV2 and TRBJ2-7; 10 nucleotides agree with TRBD2. The V gene end was trimmed by 7 bases and the J gene end by 4 bases; junction bases not matched to a gene: 22. CDR1 and CDR2 (germline): SNHLY, FYNNEI. The CDR3 totals 19 residues.